One and the same sample provided the 7 T cell receptor delta chains below, sequenced in a study of γδ T cells in repeated Plasmodium falciparum infection. Bulk repertoires came from Vgamma9/Vdelta2+ or Vdelta2-negative gammadelta T cells flow-sorted from PBMC. TCRdb processed the multiplex PCR reads again with the CATT caller. The top ten clones hold around 9.6% of a sample with approximately 93,000 delta-chain clones, more than 0.85% of them seen once. The sample comprised gamma-delta T cells from blood. The receptors originated from a pool of human donors (malaria-infected and uninfected, not separated).

This clone turned up a few times. A far larger clone is just one base off, so this is likely a read error. Other DNA sequences in this specimen translate into the identical CDR3. The V gene is TRDV1, the J gene TRDJ1; 11 bases line up with TRDD3. This CDR3 has 22 amino acids. V gave up 3 bases and J gave up 8 bases; unmatched junction bases: 29. Germline loops: CDR1 TSWWSYY, CDR2 QGS. CDR3 nucleotides: TGTGCTCTTGGGGAGCGTGGTACTGGGGGATATGGGTCGAATGGTTGTCCGATGAAACTCATCTTT. This sequence encodes CALGERGTGGYGSNGCPMKLIF.

This clone was found a few times. For this DNA, TCRdb reports the protein of a much larger clone, which diverges at residue 12, most likely from a read error; the protein presented here is translated directly from the DNA. TRDV1 is the V gene, and the J gene was not called. The CDR3 spans 13 residues. Germline values: CDR1 TSWWSYY, CDR2 QGS. CDR3 nucleotide sequence: TGTGCTCTTAACAAAGGGGCCTGGTTTGTGCTCACCTTT. Amino acid sequence: CALNKGAWFVLTF.

This clone came up a few times. A read error likely explains why the TCRdb protein, taken from a much larger clone, differs from this DNA's translation at residue 15; the protein shown is translated from the DNA. This rearrangement joins TRDV2 to TRDJ1, with 9 bases fitting TRDD3. TCRdb does not report a J gene; here it was assigned by matching the DNA to germline references. The CDR3 extends over 18 amino acids. Germline loops: CDR1 GEAIGNYY, CDR2 EKD. As DNA, the CDR3 is TGTGCCTGTGACACTTTGGAAGGACTGGGGGACGACACCGATAGACTCATCTTT. Encoded protein: CACDTLEGLGDDTDRLIF.

Only a few counts were recorded for this clone. This is likely an artifact of a read error, given a far larger clone one base away. The same CDR3 is also encoded by other DNA sequences in this sample. The chain is built from TRDV2 and TRDJ3; 9 nucleotides match TRDD3. No J gene was available from TCRdb, and it was assigned here by a germline match of the DNA. The CDR3 loop spans 21 amino acids. Germline CDR1 reads GEAIGNYY; CDR2 reads EKD. In DNA form, the CDR3 reads TGTGCCTGCGACACCGATTACTTAACGGGGATACGCGCCTGGGACACCCGACAGATGTTTTTC. It is translated as CACDTDYLTGIRAWDTRQMFF.

Turning to this clone: TCRdb's listed protein matches a much larger clone and diverges from this DNA's translation at residue 8, likely through a read error; the protein shown comes from the DNA. This chain uses TRDV1 with TRDJ1, with TRDD3 as a possible D gene (5 bases). TCRdb lists no J gene, so it was determined here by aligning the DNA to germline. This CDR3 has 19 residues. Germline CDR1 TSWWSYY, CDR2 QGS. Trimming pared 2 bases from V and 2 bases from J, leaving 24 bases between. CDR3 DNA sequence: TGTGCTCTTGGGGAAGTGAATTACTACCCCGGGATTCTGACCGATAAACTCATCTTT. This encodes CALGEVNYYPGILTDKLIF.

This clone has only a few counts. The TCRdb protein comes from a much larger clone and disagrees with this DNA's translation at residue 5, likely due to a read error; the protein given here is derived from the DNA. The V and J genes are TRDV1 and TRDJ1; 8 bases are a match to TRDD3. TCRdb lists no J gene, so it was determined here by aligning the DNA to germline. The CDR3 is made up of 16 amino acids. The junction had 10 bases not matched to a gene; V was cut back by 4 bases and J by 3 bases. Germline values: CDR1 TSWWSYY, CDR2 QGS. The DNA for the CDR3 is TGTGCTCTTGGGGGACAGGCGTTACTGGGGGCCGATAAACTCATCTTT. This codes for CALGGQALLGADKLIF.

A note on this clone: A far larger clone lies a single base away; this is likely a read error. Other DNA variants within this sample encode the same CDR3. The J gene was not called, though the V gene is TRDV2; the table's D call TRDD3 went unverified against the DNA. The length of the CDR3 is 16 residues. The germline gives CDR1 GEAIGNYY, CDR2 EKD. In nucleotides, the CDR3 is TGTGCCTGTGACGTTCTGGGGGATTTTGGGACCGATAAGCTCATCTTT. Translation gives CACDVLGDFGTDKLIF.